The present T cell receptor beta chain was sequenced within a study of shared clonotypes between healthy human individuals. Turning to the study itself: Per donor, three plates held CD4 naive cells, three held CD4 memory, two held CD8 naive and one held CD8 memory.

The table came from immunoSEQ multiplex PCR; TCRdb's copy has only in-frame clones and leaves some out. Of about 2.2 million clones in the sample, around 95% were seen once. This clone came up once. Distinct nucleotide sequences in the sample also encode this CDR3. The CDR3 is 13 amino acids. The V and J ends lost 6 bases and 3 bases respectively, with 12 bases between them. Germline V lookup: CDR1 MNHEY, CDR2 SMNVEV (reference sequence). CD45RO-negative, CCR7-selected cells formed the naive CD8 fraction, which excluded terminally differentiated effector memory CD45RA+ cells. The clonotype originates from a man in his late teens or twenties in good health. Some clones in this sample may be carry-over from other donors' samples. V is TRBV27 and J is TRBJ2-7, with no clear D. Source material: naive CD8+ T cells from PBMCs. CDR3 nucleotide sequence: TGTGCCAGCAGCCCAGGACGAAACTACGAGCAGTACTTC. Translated, it gives CASSPGRNYEQYF.